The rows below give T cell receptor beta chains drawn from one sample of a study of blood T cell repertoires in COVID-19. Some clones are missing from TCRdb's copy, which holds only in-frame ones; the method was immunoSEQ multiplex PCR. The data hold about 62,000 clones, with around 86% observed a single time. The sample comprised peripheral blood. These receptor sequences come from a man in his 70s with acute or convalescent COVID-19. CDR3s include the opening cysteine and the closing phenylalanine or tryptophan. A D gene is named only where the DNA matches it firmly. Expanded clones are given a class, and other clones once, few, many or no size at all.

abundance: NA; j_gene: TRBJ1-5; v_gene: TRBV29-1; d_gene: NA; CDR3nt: TGCAGCGTCGACTGCCAGGGGCCGGGTCAGCCCCAGCATTTT; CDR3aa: CSVDCQGPGQPQHF
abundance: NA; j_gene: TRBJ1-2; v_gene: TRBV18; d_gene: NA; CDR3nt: TGTGCCAGCTCACCATCATTAGGACAACCGAACTATGGCTACACCTTC; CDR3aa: CASSPSLGQPNYGYTF
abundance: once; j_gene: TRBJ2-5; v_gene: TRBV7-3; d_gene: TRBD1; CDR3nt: TGTGCCACCTCGACAGGGCCTGAAGAGACCCAGTACTTC; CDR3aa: CATSTGPEETQYF
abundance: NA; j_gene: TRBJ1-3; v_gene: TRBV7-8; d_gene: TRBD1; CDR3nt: TGTGCCAGCAGCTTAGTGCGACAGGGCGGGTTGTCTGGAAACACCATATATTTT; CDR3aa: CASSLVRQGGLSGNTIYF
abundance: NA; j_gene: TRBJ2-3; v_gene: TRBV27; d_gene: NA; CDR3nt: TGTGCCAGCAGTTTAGGGGGCAAATCAAAGACGACAGATACGCAGTATTTT; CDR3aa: CASSLGGKSKTTDTQYF
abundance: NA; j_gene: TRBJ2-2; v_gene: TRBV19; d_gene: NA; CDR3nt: TGTGCCAGTACCGCCCGGGGTAACGGCGGGGAGCTGTTTTTT; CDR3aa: CASTARGNGGELFF
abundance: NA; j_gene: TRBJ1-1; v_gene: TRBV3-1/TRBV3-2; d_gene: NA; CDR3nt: TGTGCCAGCAGCCAACACAGCCTGAACACTGAAGCTTTCTTT; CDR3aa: CASSQHSLNTEAFF
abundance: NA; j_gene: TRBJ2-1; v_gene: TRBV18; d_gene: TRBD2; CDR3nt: TGTGCCAGCTCACCTACTAGCGGGAGCTTTGGCGAGCAGTTCTTC; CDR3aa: CASSPTSGSFGEQFF
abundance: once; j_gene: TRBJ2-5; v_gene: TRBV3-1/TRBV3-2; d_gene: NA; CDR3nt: TGTGCCAGCACCACAGGCCCCGAGACCCAGTACTTC; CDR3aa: CASTTGPETQYF
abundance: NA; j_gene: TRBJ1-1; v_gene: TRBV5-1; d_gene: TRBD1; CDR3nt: TGCGCCAGCAGCTTTGCCGGGACAGGGGGCGCGTTTGAAGCTTTCTTT; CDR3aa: CASSFAGTGGAFEAFF
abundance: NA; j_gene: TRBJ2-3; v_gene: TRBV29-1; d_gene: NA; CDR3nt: TGCAGCGTGGGGCAAGGGGCGCGCACAGATACGCAGTATTTT; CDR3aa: CSVGQGARTDTQYF
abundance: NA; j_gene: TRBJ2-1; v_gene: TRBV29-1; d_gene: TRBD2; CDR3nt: TGCAGCGTCCGAGGTCTAGCGGGGGGGCTGTCCTACAATGAGCAGTTCTTC; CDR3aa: CSVRGLAGGLSYNEQFF
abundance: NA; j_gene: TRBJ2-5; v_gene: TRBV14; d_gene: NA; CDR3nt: TGTGCCAGCAGCCCCCTCGGGAAGGACGGGGAGACCCAGTACTTC; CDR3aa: CASSPLGKDGETQYF
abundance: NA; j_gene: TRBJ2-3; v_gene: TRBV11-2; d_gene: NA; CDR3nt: TGTGCCAGCAGCCCCACCTTACTACAGGAGTATTTT; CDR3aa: CASSPTLLQEYF
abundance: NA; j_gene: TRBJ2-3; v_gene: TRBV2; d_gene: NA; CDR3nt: TGTGCCAGCAGGGAGGCTCGCACAGATACGCAGTATTTT; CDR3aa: CASREARTDTQYF
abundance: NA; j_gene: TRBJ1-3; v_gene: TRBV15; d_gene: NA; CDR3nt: TGTGCCACCAGCAGAGACCCGAGCCGGGGGTCGGGAAACACCATATATTTT; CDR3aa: CATSRDPSRGSGNTIYF
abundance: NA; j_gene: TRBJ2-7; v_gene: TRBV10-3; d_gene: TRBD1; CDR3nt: TGTGCCATCAGCACCACAGGGGGGACTTCCTACGAGCAGTACTTC; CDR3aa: CAISTTGGTSYEQYF
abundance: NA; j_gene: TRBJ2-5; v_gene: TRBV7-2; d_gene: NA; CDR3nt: TGTGCCAGCAGTTTTGGCCTCGTGGCGGGGCCTAAAGAGACCCAGTACTTC; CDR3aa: CASSFGLVAGPKETQYF
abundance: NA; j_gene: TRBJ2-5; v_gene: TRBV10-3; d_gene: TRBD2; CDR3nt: TGTGCCATCAGTGGCTGGGCGGGAGTGGGAGAGACCCAGTACTTC; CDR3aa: CAISGWAGVGETQYF
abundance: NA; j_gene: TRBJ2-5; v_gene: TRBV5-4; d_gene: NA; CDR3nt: TGTGCCAGCAGGTCCGGGTTACAAGAGACCCAGTACTTC; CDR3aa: CASRSGLQETQYF
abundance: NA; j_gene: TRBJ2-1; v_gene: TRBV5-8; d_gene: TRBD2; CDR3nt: TGTGCCAGCAGCTTGGACGCGGGGGGCCGTTACAATGAGCAGTTCTTC; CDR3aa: CASSLDAGGRYNEQFF
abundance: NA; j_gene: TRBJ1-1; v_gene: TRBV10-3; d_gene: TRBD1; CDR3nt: TGTGCCATCAGATTACAGGGGGCTGTCACTGAAGCTTTCTTT; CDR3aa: CAIRLQGAVTEAFF
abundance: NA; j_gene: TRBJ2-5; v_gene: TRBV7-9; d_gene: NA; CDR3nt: TGTGCCAGCAGCTTGGCCGGCGGGGAGACCCAGTACTTC; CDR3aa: CASSLAGGETQYF
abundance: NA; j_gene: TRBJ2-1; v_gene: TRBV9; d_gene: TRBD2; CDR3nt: TGTGCCAGCAGCGTAGGAGGGGCGGGAGGTTTTAACAATGAGCAGTTCTTC; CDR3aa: CASSVGGAGGFNNEQFF
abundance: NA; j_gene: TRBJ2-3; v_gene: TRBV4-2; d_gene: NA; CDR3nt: TGTGCCAGCAGCCAAGGAGGCGGAGCCAACACAGATACGCAGTATTTT; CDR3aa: CASSQGGGANTDTQYF
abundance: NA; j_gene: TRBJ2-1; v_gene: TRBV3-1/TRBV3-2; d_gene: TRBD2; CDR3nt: TGTGCCAGCAGCCCCCGGGCGGGGGATTACAATGAGCAGTTCTTC; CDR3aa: CASSPRAGDYNEQFF
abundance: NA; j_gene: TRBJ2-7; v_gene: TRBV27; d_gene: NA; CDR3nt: TGTGCCAGCAGTCAACAGGGTTACGAGCAGTACTTC; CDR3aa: CASSQQGYEQYF
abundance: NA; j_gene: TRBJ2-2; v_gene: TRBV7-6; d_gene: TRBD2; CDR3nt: TGTGCCAGCAGCCGGACTAGCGGGGACACCGGGGAGCTGTTTTTT; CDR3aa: CASSRTSGDTGELFF
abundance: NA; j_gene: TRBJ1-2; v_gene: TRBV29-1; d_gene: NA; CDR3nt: TGCAGCGTGCTTGAGGGCTACACCTTC; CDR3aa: CSVLEGYTF
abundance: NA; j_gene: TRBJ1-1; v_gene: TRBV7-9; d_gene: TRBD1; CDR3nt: TGTGCCAGCATCCCGGGACAGATAAACACTGAAGCTTTCTTT; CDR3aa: CASIPGQINTEAFF
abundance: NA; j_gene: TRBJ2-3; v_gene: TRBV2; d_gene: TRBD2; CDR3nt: TGTGCCAGCAGGCGACTAGCGGGAGCCCCCACAGATACGCAGTATTTT; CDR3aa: CASRRLAGAPTDTQYF
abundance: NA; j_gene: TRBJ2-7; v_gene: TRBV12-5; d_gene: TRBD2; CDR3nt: TGTGCTAGTGGTTTGGAAAGGTGCGCGGGACCCCTCGGACTAGCGGGAGGGAATCACGAGCAGTACTTC; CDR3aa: CASGLERCAGPLGLAGGNHEQYF
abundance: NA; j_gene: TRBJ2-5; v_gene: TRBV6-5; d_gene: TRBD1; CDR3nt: TGTGCCAGCAGTTACTCTGACAGGGTGGAGACCCAGTACTTC; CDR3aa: CASSYSDRVETQYF
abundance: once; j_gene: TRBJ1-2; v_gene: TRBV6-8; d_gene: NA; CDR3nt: TGTGCCAGCCCGACTTGGGACTATGGCTACACCTTC; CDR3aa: CASPTWDYGYTF
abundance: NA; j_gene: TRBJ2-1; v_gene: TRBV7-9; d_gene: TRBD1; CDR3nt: TGTGCCAGCAGCGAGCAGGGGGCGGGCTCCTACAATGAGCAGTTCTTC; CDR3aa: CASSEQGAGSYNEQFF
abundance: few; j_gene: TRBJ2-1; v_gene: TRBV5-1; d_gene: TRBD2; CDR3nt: TGCGCCAGCAGCTTGGCGGGGGGTATTTACAATGAGCAGTTCTTC; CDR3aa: CASSLAGGIYNEQFF
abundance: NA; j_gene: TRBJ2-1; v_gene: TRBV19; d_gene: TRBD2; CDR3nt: TGTGCCAGTAGGGGACTAGCGAATAACAATGAGCAGTTCTTC; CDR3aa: CASRGLANNNEQFF
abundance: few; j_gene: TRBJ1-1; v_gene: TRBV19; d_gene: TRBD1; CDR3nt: TGTGCCAGTAGTGCCAGGGGGGTGAACACTGAAGCTTTCTTT; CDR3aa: CASSARGVNTEAFF
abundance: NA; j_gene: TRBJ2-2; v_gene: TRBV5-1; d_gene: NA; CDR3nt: TGCGCCAGCAGCTTTTTTCGGGGTAACTTCGACACCGGGGAGCTGTTTTTT; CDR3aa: CASSFFRGNFDTGELFF
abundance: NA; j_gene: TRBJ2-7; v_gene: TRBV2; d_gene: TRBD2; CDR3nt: TGTGCCAGTCAGCGGGAAGACGGCTACGAGCAGTACTTC; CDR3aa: CASQREDGYEQYF
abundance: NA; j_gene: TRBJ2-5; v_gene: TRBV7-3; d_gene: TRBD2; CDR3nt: TGTGCCAGCAGCTTCGGGACTAGCGGGAGGGCAGAGACCCAGTACTTC; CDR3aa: CASSFGTSGRAETQYF
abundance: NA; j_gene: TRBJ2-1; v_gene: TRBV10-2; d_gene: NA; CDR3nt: TGCGCCAGCAGTGAGACCCCGCTTGACGGACGGGGGATACATGAGCAGTTCTTC; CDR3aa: CASSETPLDGRGIHEQFF
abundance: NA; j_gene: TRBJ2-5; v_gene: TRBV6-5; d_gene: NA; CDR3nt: TGTGCCAGCAGTCTCTCGACAGGAAGGACCCAGTACTTC; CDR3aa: CASSLSTGRTQYF
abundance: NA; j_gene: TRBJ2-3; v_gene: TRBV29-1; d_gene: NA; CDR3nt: TGCAGCGTTGTAGGACTTTTTACAGATACGCAGTATTTT; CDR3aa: CSVVGLFTDTQYF
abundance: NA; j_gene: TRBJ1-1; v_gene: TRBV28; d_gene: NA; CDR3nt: TGTGCCAGCAGCGGGGACACTGAAGCTTTCTTT; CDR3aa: CASSGDTEAFF
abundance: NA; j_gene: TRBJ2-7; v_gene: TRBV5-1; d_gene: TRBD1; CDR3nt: TGCGCCAGCAGCACCGGACAGGGGGCCTACGAGCAGTACTTC; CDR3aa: CASSTGQGAYEQYF
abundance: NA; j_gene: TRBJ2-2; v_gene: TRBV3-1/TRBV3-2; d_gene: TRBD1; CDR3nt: TGTGCCAGCAGACTACAGGGGGCCGGGGAGCTGTTTTTT; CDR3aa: CASRLQGAGELFF
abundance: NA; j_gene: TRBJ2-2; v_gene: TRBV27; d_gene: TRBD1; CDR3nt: TGTGCCAGCAGCCCACGACAGGGGGCGGGCGGGGAGCTGTTTTTT; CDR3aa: CASSPRQGAGGELFF
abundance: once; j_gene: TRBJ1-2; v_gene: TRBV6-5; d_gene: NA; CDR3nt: TGTGCCAGCAGTTCCCCGGCGGCAGGGGAAGGTAGCGGCTACACCTTC; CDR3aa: CASSSPAAGEGSGYTF
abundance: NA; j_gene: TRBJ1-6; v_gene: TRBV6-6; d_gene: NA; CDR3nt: TGTGCCAGCAGCCACCGGGAGACCTCACCCCTCCACTTT; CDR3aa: CASSHRETSPLHF
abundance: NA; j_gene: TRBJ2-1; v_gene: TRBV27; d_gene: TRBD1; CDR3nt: TGTGCCAGCAATTCTCTGTCAGGGGGCAATGAGCAGTTCTTC; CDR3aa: CASNSLSGGNEQFF
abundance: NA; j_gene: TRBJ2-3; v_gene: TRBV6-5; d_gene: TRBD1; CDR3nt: TGTGCCAGCAGTCTCCAGGGGGCAGGTGCGGATACGCAGTATTTT; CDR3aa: CASSLQGAGADTQYF
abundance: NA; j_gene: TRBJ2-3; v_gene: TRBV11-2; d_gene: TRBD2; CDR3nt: TGTGCCAGCAGCCGGACTAGCGGGGGCCGGCTCACAGATACGCAGTATTTT; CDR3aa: CASSRTSGGRLTDTQYF
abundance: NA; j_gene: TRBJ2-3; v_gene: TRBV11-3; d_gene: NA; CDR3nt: TGTGCCAGCAGCCCCGGACACCCCACAGATACGCAGTATTTT; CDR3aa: CASSPGHPTDTQYF
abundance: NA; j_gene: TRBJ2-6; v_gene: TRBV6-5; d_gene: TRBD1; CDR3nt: TGTGCCAGCAGACAGGGGGCTGGGGCCAACGTCCTGACTTTC; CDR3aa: CASRQGAGANVLTF
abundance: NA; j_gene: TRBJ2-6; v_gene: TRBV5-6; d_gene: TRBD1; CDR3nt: TGTGCCAGCAGCCAGACAGGGTCTGGGGCCAACGTCCTGACTTTC; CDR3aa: CASSQTGSGANVLTF
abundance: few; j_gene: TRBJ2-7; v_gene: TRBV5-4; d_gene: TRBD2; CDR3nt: TGTGCCAGCAGCTTGGTAGCGGGAGGGAACTACGAGCAGTACTTC; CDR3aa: CASSLVAGGNYEQYF
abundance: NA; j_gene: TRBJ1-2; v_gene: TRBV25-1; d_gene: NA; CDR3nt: TGTGCCAGCAGTTTGGCCTCCTTACATGGCTACACCTTC; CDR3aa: CASSLASLHGYTF
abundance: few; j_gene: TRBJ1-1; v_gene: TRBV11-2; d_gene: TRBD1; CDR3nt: TGTGCCAGCAGCTTAGGAGGACAGGGGGCATTAGTTGCTTTCTTT; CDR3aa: CASSLGGQGALVAFF
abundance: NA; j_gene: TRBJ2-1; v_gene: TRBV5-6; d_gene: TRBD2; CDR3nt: TGTGCCAGCAGCTTTCCCACAGCGGGGCCATACAATGAGCAGTTCTTC; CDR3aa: CASSFPTAGPYNEQFF